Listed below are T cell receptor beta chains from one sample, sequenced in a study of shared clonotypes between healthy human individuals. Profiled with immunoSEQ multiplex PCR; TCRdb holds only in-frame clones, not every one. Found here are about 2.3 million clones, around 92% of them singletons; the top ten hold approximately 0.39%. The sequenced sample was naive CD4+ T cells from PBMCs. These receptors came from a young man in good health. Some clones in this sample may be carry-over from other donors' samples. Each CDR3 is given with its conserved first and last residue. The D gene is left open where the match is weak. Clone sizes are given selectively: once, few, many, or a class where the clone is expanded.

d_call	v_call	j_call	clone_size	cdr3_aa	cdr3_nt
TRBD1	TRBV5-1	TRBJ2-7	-	CASSLAGDRGALNEQYF	TGCGCCAGCAGCTTGGCGGGGGACAGGGGCGCCCTCAACGAGCAGTACTTC
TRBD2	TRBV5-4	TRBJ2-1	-	CASSSKGGRVSEQFF	TGTGCCAGCAGCTCCAAGGGCGGGAGGGTTTCTGAGCAGTTCTTC
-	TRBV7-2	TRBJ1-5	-	CASSPTWWGNQPQHF	TGTGCCAGCAGTCCTACTTGGTGGGGTAATCAGCCCCAGCATTTT
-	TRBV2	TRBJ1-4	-	CASSESPGSEKLFF	TGTGCCAGCAGTGAATCGCCAGGGTCGGAAAAACTGTTTTTT
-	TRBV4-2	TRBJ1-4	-	CASSPGLAGVEEKLFF	TGTGCCAGCAGCCCAGGCTTGGCAGGCGTGGAGGAAAAACTGTTTTTT
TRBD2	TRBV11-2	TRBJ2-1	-	CASSLDLTSGSFNEQFF	TGTGCCAGCAGCTTAGATCTTACTAGCGGGAGTTTCAATGAGCAGTTCTTC
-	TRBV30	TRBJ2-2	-	CAWSGSGGGELFF	TGTGCCTGGAGCGGCAGCGGTGGCGGGGAGCTGTTTTTT
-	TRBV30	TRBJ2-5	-	CACPRVSEETQYF	TGTGCCTGCCCCCGGGTTTCTGAAGAGACCCAGTACTTC
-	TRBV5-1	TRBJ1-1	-	CASSLADRANTEAFF	TGCGCCAGCAGCTTGGCGGACAGAGCGAACACTGAAGCTTTCTTT
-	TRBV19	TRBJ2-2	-	CASRRQTNTGELFF	TGTGCCAGTAGAAGACAGACGAACACCGGGGAGCTGTTTTTT
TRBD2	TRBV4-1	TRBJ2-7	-	CASSHDGLAGGYEQYF	TGCGCCAGCAGCCATGACGGACTAGCGGGTGGCTACGAGCAGTACTTC
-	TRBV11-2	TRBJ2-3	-	CASTKSEGPASTDTQYF	TGTGCCAGCACCAAATCTGAGGGGCCAGCCAGCACAGATACGCAGTATTTT
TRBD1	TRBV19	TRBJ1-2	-	CASSAIYGTGPSGYTF	TGTGCCAGTAGTGCCATTTACGGGACAGGTCCATCTGGCTACACCTTC
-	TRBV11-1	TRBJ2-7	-	CASSLDSWGEQYF	TGTGCCAGCAGCTTAGACAGCTGGGGCGAGCAGTACTTC
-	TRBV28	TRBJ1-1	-	CASSPGQIWTEAFF	TGTGCCAGCAGCCCCGGACAGATTTGGACTGAAGCTTTCTTT
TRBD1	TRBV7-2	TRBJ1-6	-	CASSWGQGNNSPLHF	TGTGCCAGCAGCTGGGGACAGGGTAATAATTCACCCCTCCACTTT
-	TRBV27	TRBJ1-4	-	CASSPRRFNEKLFF	TGTGCCAGCAGTCCCAGACGGTTTAATGAAAAACTGTTTTTT
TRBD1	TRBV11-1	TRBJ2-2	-	CASATGALGELFF	TGTGCCAGCGCTACAGGGGCGTTGGGGGAGCTGTTTTTT
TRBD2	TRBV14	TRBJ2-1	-	CASSQDLTSGRGYSYNEQFF	TGTGCCAGCAGCCAAGATCTGACTAGCGGGAGGGGTTACTCCTACAATGAGCAGTTCTTC
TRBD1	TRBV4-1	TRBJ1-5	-	CASSRWDSQPQHF	TGCGCCAGCAGCCGTTGGGACAGTCAGCCCCAGCATTTT
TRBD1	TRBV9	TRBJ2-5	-	CASSALSTGAETQYF	TGTGCCAGCAGCGCCCTTTCGACAGGGGCTGAGACCCAGTACTTC
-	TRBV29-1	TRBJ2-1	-	CSAMGRPGGQGNEQFF	TGCAGCGCCATGGGACGCCCCGGGGGGCAGGGCAATGAGCAGTTCTTC
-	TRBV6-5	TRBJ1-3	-	CASARRSSGNTIYF	TGTGCCAGCGCCAGACGGAGCTCTGGAAACACCATATATTTT
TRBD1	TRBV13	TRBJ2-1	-	CASSLGGQGEQFF	TGTGCCAGCAGCTTAGGAGGACAGGGTGAGCAGTTCTTC
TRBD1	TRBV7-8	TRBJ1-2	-	CASSPRRDRAQYGYTF	TGTGCCAGCAGCCCAAGGAGGGACAGGGCTCAGTATGGCTACACCTTC
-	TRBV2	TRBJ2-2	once	CAGGFVTAGELFF	TGTGCCGGCGGGTTCGTGACGGCCGGGGAGCTGTTTTTT
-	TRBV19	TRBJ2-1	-	CASSTQHPGGPKQFF	TGTGCCAGTAGTACCCAACACCCTGGGGGGCCCAAGCAGTTCTTC
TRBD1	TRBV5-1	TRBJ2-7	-	CASSLVTGDEQYF	TGCGCCAGCAGCTTGGTGACAGGGGACGAGCAGTACTTC
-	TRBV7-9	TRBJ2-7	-	CASSFETGTTYEQYF	TGTGCCAGCAGCTTCGAGACAGGAACTACCTACGAGCAGTACTTC
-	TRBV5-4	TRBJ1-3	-	CASSLGSSGNTIYF	TGTGCCAGCAGCTTGGGGTCCTCTGGAAACACCATATATTTT
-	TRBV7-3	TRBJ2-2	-	CASSLTGRSGELFF	TGTGCCAGCAGCCTCACGGGGCGGTCCGGGGAGCTGTTTTTT
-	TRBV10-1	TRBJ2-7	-	CASSESVYGSSYEQYF	TGCGCCAGCAGTGAGTCGGTCTACGGGAGCTCCTACGAGCAGTACTTC
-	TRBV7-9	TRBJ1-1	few	CASSQDGYTEAFF	TGTGCCAGCAGTCAAGACGGTTACACTGAAGCTTTCTTT
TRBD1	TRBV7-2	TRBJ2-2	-	CASSPGPGQTNTGELFF	TGTGCCAGCAGCCCCGGTCCGGGACAGACGAACACCGGGGAGCTGTTTTTT
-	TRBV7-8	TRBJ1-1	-	CASSLAFPGFMNTEAFF	TGTGCCAGCAGCTTAGCGTTTCCGGGGTTCATGAACACTGAAGCTTTCTTT
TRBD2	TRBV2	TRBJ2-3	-	CASSELSGRRTDTQYF	TGTGCCAGCAGTGAGCTGAGCGGGAGGAGAACAGATACGCAGTATTTT
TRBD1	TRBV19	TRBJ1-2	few	CASSPGTAVYGYTF	TGTGCCAGTAGCCCCGGGACAGCCGTCTATGGCTACACCTTC
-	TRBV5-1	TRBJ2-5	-	CASSTGTPGETQYF	TGCGCCAGCAGCACTGGAACCCCGGGGGAGACCCAGTACTTC
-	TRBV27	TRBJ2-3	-	CASTTTRGGMTDTQYF	TGTGCCAGCACAACAACAAGGGGCGGGATGACAGATACGCAGTATTTT
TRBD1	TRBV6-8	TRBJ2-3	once	CAIPGTGVSDTQYF	TGTGCCATCCCCGGGACAGGAGTTTCGGATACGCAGTATTTT
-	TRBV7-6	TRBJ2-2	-	CASSLVSLGGSFIGELFF	TGTGCCAGCAGCTTGGTTAGCTTGGGAGGAAGTTTCATCGGGGAGCTGTTTTTT